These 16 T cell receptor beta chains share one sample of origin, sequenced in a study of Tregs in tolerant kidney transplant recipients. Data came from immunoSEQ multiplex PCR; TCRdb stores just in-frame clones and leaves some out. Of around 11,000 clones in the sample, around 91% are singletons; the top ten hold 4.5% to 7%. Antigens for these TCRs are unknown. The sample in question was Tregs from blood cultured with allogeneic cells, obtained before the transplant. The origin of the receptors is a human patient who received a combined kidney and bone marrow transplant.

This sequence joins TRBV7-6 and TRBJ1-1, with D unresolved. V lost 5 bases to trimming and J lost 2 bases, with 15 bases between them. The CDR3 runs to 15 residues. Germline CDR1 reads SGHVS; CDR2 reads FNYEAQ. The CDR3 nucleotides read TGTGCCAGCAGCGCAAACGTGGGCCGCAACACTGAAGCTTTCTTT. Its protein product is CASSANVGRNTEAFF.

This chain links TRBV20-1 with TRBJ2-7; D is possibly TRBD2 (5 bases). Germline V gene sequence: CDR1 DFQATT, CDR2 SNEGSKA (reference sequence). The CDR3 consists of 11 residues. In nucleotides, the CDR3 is TGCAGGGCGAGGGAGACCTACGAGCAGTACTTC. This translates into CRARETYEQYF.

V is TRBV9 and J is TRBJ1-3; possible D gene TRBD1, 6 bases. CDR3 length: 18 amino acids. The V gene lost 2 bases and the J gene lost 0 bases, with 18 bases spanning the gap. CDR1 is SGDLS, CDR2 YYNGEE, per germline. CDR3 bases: TGTGCCAGCAGCGTTCGAGTGGGGGCCGGAATCTCTGGAAACACCATATATTTT. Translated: CASSVRVGAGISGNTIYF.

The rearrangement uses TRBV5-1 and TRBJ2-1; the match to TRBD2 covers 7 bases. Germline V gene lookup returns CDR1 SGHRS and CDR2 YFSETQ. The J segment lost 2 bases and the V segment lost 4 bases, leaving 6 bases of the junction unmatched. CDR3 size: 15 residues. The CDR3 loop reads CASSPSGNTYNEQFF. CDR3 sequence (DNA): TGCGCCAGCAGCCCCAGCGGGAATACCTACAATGAGCAGTTCTTC.

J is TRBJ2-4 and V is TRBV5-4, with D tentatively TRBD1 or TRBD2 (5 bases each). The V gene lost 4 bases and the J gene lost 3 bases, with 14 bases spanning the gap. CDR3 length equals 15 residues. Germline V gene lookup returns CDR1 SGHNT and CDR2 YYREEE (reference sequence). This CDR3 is CASSPGPWGKNIQYF. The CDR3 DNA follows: TGTGCCAGCAGCCCGGGACCATGGGGCAAAAACATTCAGTACTTC.

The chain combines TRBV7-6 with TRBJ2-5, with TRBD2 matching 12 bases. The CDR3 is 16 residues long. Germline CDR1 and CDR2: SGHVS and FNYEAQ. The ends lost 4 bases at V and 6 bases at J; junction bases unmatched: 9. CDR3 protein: CASSYGTSGWGKTQYF. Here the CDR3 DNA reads TGTGCCAGCAGCTACGGGACTAGCGGGTGGGGAAAGACCCAGTACTTC.

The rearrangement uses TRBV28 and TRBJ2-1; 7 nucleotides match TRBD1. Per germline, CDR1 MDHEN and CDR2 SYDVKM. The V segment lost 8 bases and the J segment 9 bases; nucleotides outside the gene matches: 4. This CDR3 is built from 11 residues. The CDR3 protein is CASLGGGEQFF. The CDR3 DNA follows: TGTGCCAGCTTAGGGGGCGGTGAGCAGTTCTTC.

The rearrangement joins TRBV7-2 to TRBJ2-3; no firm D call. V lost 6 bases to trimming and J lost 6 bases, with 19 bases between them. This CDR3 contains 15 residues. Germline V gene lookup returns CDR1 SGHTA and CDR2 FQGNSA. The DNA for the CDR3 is TGTGCCAGCAGTCCCTACGCCGGATGGCCCGATACGCAGTATTTT. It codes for CASSPYAGWPDTQYF.

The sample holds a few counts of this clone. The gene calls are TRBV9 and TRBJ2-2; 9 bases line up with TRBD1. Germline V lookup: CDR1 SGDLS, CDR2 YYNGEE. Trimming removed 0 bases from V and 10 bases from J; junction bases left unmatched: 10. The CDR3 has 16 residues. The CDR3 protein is CASSVAGTGMLEELFF. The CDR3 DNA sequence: TGTGCCAGCAGCGTAGCTGGGACAGGGATGCTCGAGGAGCTGTTTTTT.

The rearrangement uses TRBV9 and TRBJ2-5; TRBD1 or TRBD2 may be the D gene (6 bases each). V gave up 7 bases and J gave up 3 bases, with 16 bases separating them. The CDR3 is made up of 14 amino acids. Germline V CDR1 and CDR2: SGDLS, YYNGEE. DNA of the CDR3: TGTGCCAGCTCCACCGAGGGGGGTAAAGAGACCCAGTACTTC. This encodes CASSTEGGKETQYF.

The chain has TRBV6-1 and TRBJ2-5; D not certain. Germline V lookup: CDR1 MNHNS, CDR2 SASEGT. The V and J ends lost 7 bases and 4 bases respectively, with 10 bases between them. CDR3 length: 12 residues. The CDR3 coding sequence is TGTGCCAGCACTCTGTTTGGAGAGACCCAGTACTTC. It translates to CASTLFGETQYF.

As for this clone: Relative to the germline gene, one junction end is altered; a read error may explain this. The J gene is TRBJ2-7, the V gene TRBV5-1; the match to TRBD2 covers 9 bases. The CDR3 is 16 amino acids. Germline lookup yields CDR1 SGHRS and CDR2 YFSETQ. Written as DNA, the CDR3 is TGCGCCAGCAGCTTGTTCGGGACTAGCCCGATCTACGGGCAGTACTTC. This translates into CASSLFGTSPIYGQYF. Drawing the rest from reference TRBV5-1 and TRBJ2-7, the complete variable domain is KAGVTQTPRYLIKTRGQQVTLSCSPISGHRSVSWYQQTPGQGLQFLFEYFSETQRNKGNFPGRFSGRQFSNSRSEMNVSTLELGDSALYLCASSLFGTSPIYGQYFGPGTRLTVT.

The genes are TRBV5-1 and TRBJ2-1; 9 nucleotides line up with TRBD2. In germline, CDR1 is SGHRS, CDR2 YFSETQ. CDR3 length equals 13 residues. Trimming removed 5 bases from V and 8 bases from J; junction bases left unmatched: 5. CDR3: CASSQRGAYEQFF. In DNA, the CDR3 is TGCGCCAGCAGTCAGCGGGGGGCCTATGAGCAGTTCTTC. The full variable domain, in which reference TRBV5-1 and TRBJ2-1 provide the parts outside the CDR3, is KAGVTQTPRYLIKTRGQQVTLSCSPISGHRSVSWYQQTPGQGLQFLFEYFSETQRNKGNFPGRFSGRQFSNSRSEMNVSTLELGDSALYLCASSQRGAYEQFFGPGTRLTVL.

DNA for the CDR3: TGTGCCAGCAGTAAGGGACTTCTCTCCTACGAGCAGTACTTC. This encodes CASSKGLLSYEQYF. The chain joins TRBV6-1 to TRBJ2-7; D perhaps matches TRBD2 (6 bases). This CDR3 contains 14 residues. V lost 5 bases and J 0 bases, leaving 11 bases between the germline ends. Germline values: CDR1 MNHNS, CDR2 SASEGT.

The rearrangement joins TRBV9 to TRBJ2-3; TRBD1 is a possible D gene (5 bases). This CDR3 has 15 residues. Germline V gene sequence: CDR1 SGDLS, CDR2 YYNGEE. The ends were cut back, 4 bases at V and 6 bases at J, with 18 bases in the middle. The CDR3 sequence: CASSPQRQSWDTQYF. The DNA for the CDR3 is TGTGCCAGCAGCCCTCAAAGACAGTCCTGGGATACGCAGTATTTT.

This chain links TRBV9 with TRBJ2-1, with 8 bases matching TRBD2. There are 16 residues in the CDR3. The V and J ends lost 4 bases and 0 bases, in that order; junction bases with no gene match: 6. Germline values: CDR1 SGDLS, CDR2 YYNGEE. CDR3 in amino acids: CASSRRGALSYNEQFF. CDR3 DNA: TGTGCCAGCAGCAGGCGGGGGGCCCTCTCCTACAATGAGCAGTTCTTC.